This T cell receptor (beta chain) came from a study of T cells in Graves' hyperthyroidism and ophthalmopathy. This clonotype was seen ten or more times. V shed 3 bases and J shed 4 bases, with 18 bases lying between them. The CDR3 has 15 amino acids. Germline lookup yields CDR1 SQVTM and CDR2 ANQGSEA. It was RNA transcripts that yielded the amplified TCR beta CDR3 regions. The HTBI primer set was used in a first-round RT-PCR of the TCR CDR3. MiXCR, applied by TCRdb to the multiplex PCR reads, yields one record per CDR3 protein. The table lists approximately 370,000 distinct CDR3 sequences, about 16% of them singletons.

Source material: blood. This receptor was taken from a woman aged 25-40 years with Graves' hyperthyroidism. This chain uses TRBV29-1 with TRBJ2-5, with D possibly being TRBD1 or TRBD2 (7 bases each). CDR3 in DNA: TGCAGCGTTGACGGCAGGGCCAGGGGGGGAGAGACCCAGTACTTC. Translated, it gives CSVDGRARGGETQYF.